This is a list of T cell receptor beta chains from one sample in a study of beta chain features in type 1 diabetes. Profiled with immunoSEQ multiplex PCR; TCRdb holds only in-frame clones, not every one. The sample records around 310,000 clones, 8% to 13% being singletons. Sequences were obtained from naive CD4+ T cells from blood. These receptors were collected from a woman in her twenties or thirties in good health. The CDR3 runs from the conserved cysteine through the conserved F or W. Size values are once, few and many counts, or a class for expanded clones, and some rows have none.

TRBV9	few	CASSAGLAGEETQYF
TRBV25-1	NA	CASSEGLAGVETQYF
TRBV6-5	NA	CASSYQASGLGETQYF
TRBV30	NA	CALDRENTGELFF
TRBV9	few	CASSVVGRAISSNEQFF
TRBV28	few	CASSSSHGTGPETQYF
TRBV7-2	NA	CASSLEGRNQETQYF
TRBV20-1	few	CSASDRVSYTF
TRBV29-1	few	CSVEEGQGARGQYF
TRBV5-1	NA	CASSLGQGVGNIQYF
TRBV14	many	CASSQAGGGIQYF
TRBV5-4	few	CASSTRGVEQYF
TRBV28	NA	CASSPGSRGYGYTF
TRBV28	NA	CASTAPGGKPYEQYF
TRBV6-1	few	CASAWTSGPETQYF
TRBV7-2	few	CASSPRTSGSSTDTQYF
TRBV7-9	NA	CASSSGGAGETEQFF
TRBV14	few	CASSQATSAGTDTQYF
TRBV28	NA	CASTSRGQGSSNQPQHF
TRBV28	NA	CAMGTGGAYNEQFF
TRBV7-6	NA	CASSPGWDTRYNEQFF
TRBV11-2	few	CASSLAGINYGYTF
TRBV7-3	NA	CASSLNPSPLAGRDNEQFF